Below are 26 T cell receptor beta chains sequenced from a single sample in a study of cytomegalovirus exposure and HLA in healthy donors (dated by TCRdb to 2017 to 2019). Libraries were prepared through the immunoSEQ multiplex PCR assay. For the multiplex PCR, a mixture combining 60 forward primers for TCR Vbeta segments and 13 reverse primers for TCR Jbeta segments was used. TCRdb carries this immuneACCESS record with in-frame sequences only. Its versions omit some clonotypes, under half of them owing to an unresolved V gene in the studies checked, with the rest unexplained. The sample records roughly 190,000 clones, roughly 75% of which are singletons. Of the sample, about 4.8% falls within the top ten clones. The material sequenced was PBMCs. The receptors shown here come from a man aged 30 to 45 in good health and CMV-seropositive.

The chain employs TRBV5-1 and TRBJ2-5; 9 bases are a match to TRBD2. V lost 3 bases to trimming and J lost 4 bases; unmatched junction nucleotides: 13. Germline CDR1 is SGHRS and CDR2 is YFSETQ. The CDR3 has 17 amino acids. The CDR3 region is CASSSPAGTSLGETQYF. The CDR3 DNA reads as TGCGCCAGCAGCTCTCCCGCCGGGACTAGCCTTGGAGAGACCCAGTACTTC.

This clone has a handful of counts. The chain links TRBV30 to TRBJ1-1; 9 bases map to TRBD1. The CDR3 length is 13 residues. V dropped 4 bases and J dropped 1; count of bases not matched to a gene: 1. Germline CDR1 is GTSNPN and CDR2 is SVGIG (reference sequence). This CDR3 is CAWTTGGNTEAFF. The CDR3 DNA reads TGTGCCTGGACGACAGGGGGGAACACTGAAGCTTTCTTT.

This chain joins TRBV7-3 and TRBJ2-3; 8 nucleotides agree with TRBD2. The junction had 6 bases not matched to a gene; V was cut back by 2 bases and J by 5 bases. The CDR3 has 15 amino acids. Germline V gene data show CDR1 as SGHTA and CDR2 as FQGTGA. CDR3 bases: TGTGCCAGCAGCTTAGGCGGGGGGCAGGTAGATACGCAGTATTTT. It yields the protein CASSLGGGQVDTQYF.

This rearrangement joins TRBV5-4 to TRBJ2-3, with TRBD1 as a possible D gene (6 bases). The CDR3 is 14 residues long. Germline V CDR1 and CDR2: SGHNT, YYREEE (reference sequence). V lost 4 bases and J lost 2, with 11 bases in between. The chain's CDR3 is CASSEDRLTDTQYF. CDR3 bases: TGTGCCAGCAGCGAGGACAGACTCACAGATACGCAGTATTTT.

This clone was found once. Other nucleotide sequences in the sample specify the same CDR3. V and J are TRBV5-4 and TRBJ2-1, with 8 nucleotides matching TRBD2. Germline assignment: CDR1 SGHNT and CDR2 YYREEE (reference sequence). Trimming at V came to 2 bases and at J to 4 bases, leaving 5 bases not matched to a gene. CDR3 size: 15 residues. CDR3 DNA sequence: TGTGCCAGCAGCTTCGGGGGGGGCGGTTACAATGAGCAGTTCTTC. Encoded protein: CASSFGGGGYNEQFF.

The chain uses TRBV30 and TRBJ1-2, with D uncertain. Germline CDR1 and CDR2: GTSNPN and SVGIG (reference sequence). The CDR3 length is 14 residues. Trimming cost V 1 base and J 1 base, with 10 bases left between them. The CDR3 region is CAWSDGRFNYGYTF. The CDR3 DNA is TGTGCCTGGAGTGACGGCAGGTTTAACTATGGCTACACCTTC. The whole variable domain, filled in from reference TRBV30 and TRBJ1-2, reads SQTIHQWPATLVQPVGSPLSLECTVEGTSNPNLYWYRQAAGRGLQLLFYSVGIGQISSEVPQNLSASRPQDRQFILSSKKLLLSDSGFYLCAWSDGRFNYGYTFGSGTRLTVV.

The chain has TRBV28 and TRBJ1-2; 9 bases align to TRBD1. V lost 5 bases and J lost 4; bases outside the gene matches: 5. Germline lookup yields CDR1 MDHEN and CDR2 SYDVKM. The CDR3 is 14 residues long. CDR3 nucleotides: TGTGCCAGCAGTGTGGACAGGGGCCTCTATGGCTACACCTTC. Its translation is CASSVDRGLYGYTF.

V and J are TRBV27 and TRBJ1-1, with a weak D call TRBD1 (6 bases). The CDR3 totals 14 residues. V lost 8 bases and J lost 5, with 18 bases in between. Germline CDR1 and CDR2: MNHEY and SMNVEV (reference sequence). CDR3 residues: CASWAPGHGTEAFF. CDR3 bases: TGTGCCAGCTGGGCCCCGGGACATGGGACTGAAGCTTTCTTT.

This clone has more than one count but fewer than ten. V and J are TRBV6-1 and TRBJ2-5; 7 nucleotides match TRBD1. The J segment lost 6 bases and the V segment lost 6 bases, leaving 7 bases of the junction unmatched. The CDR3 extends over 13 amino acids. The V gene's germline CDR1 is MNHNS and CDR2 SASEGT. The CDR3 bases are TGTGCCAGCAGGAGACAGGGAGCGAAGACCCAGTACTTC. Translated: CASRRQGAKTQYF.

The genes are TRBV5-1 and TRBJ2-5; 7 nucleotides align to TRBD1. Germline V gene lookup returns CDR1 SGHRS and CDR2 YFSETQ. The trim removed 4 bases at V and 4 bases at J, leaving 4 bases unmatched. CDR3 size: 13 residues. CDR3 residues: CASSVQGRETQYF. In nucleotides, the CDR3 is TGCGCCAGCAGCGTACAGGGGAGAGAGACCCAGTACTTC. Full variable domain (missing parts from reference TRBV5-1 and TRBJ2-5): KAGVTQTPRYLIKTRGQQVTLSCSPISGHRSVSWYQQTPGQGLQFLFEYFSETQRNKGNFPGRFSGRQFSNSRSEMNVSTLELGDSALYLCASSVQGRETQYFGPGTRLLVL.

This chain links TRBV27 with TRBJ1-1; 9 bases match TRBD1. This CDR3 is 18 amino acids long. The germline gives CDR1 MNHEY, CDR2 SMNVEV (reference sequence). V was pared by 5 bases and J by 4 bases, with 17 bases of the junction left unmatched. DNA for the CDR3: TGTGCCAGCAGTGACCGGACAGGGGTAGGGGACGTGGGCACTGAAGCTTTCTTT. Translating it yields CASSDRTGVGDVGTEAFF.

The chain joins TRBV30 to TRBJ2-7; possibly TRBD2 for D (5 bases). V was shortened by 1 base and J by 3 bases, with 10 bases between the two germline ends. Per germline, CDR1 GTSNPN and CDR2 SVGIG (reference sequence). There are 13 residues in the CDR3. The DNA for the CDR3 is TGTGCCTGGAGTGCGGGGTTAGGCTACGAGCAGTACTTC. This translates into CAWSAGLGYEQYF.

The chain recombines TRBV7-2 with TRBJ2-7, with 10 bases that match TRBD2. J gave up 9 bases and V 2 bases, and 7 bases lay outside the gene matches. CDR1 is SGHTA, CDR2 FQGNSA, per germline. CDR3 length: 14 amino acids. DNA of the CDR3: TGTGCCAGCAGCTTACTAGCGGGAGTCCCGGGGCAGTACTTC. Its protein is CASSLLAGVPGQYF.

Points on this clone: The sample contains more than one DNA sequence encoding this CDR3. V is TRBV6-5 and J is TRBJ2-7; D might be TRBD1 (6 bases). The germline V gene has CDR1 MNHEY and CDR2 SVGAGI. This CDR3 spans 15 amino acids. The V gene lost 0 bases and the J gene lost 2 bases, with 11 bases spanning the gap. As DNA, the CDR3 is TGTGCCAGCAGTTACTCTTCGCAGGGGCCCTACGAGCAGTACTTC. As protein: CASSYSSQGPYEQYF.

The sample holds a few counts of this clone. The V gene is TRBV19, the J gene TRBJ1-5, with D possibly matching TRBD1 (6 bases). The V gene lost 4 bases and the J gene lost 4 bases, with 14 bases spanning the gap. The CDR3 length is 15 residues. The germline V gene has CDR1 LNHDA and CDR2 SQIVND (reference sequence). CDR3 nucleotide sequence: TGTGCCAGTAGTAGTATCAGGACAGCTAATCAGCCCCAGCATTTT. Protein sequence: CASSSIRTANQPQHF.

The chain is built from TRBV4-3 and TRBJ1-5; D gene uncertain. Germline lookup yields CDR1 LGHNA and CDR2 YSLEER. The CDR3 extends over 13 amino acids. Trimming cost V 1 base and J 6 bases, with 7 bases left between them. The CDR3 DNA sequence: TGCGCCAGCAGCCAAGGAGGAGCTCAGCCCCAGCATTTT. It is translated as CASSQGGAQPQHF.

V and J are TRBV27 and TRBJ2-7; perhaps TRBD2 as D (6 bases). The CDR3 runs 13 residues. Germline CDR1 MNHEY, CDR2 SMNVEV (reference sequence). Trimming stripped 6 bases from V and 2 bases from J, with 11 bases between. The CDR3 coding sequence is TGTGCCAGCAGAGGGACTCTCACCTACGAGCAGTACTTC. This encodes CASRGTLTYEQYF.

The chain's CDR3 is CASSYSWTGENQPQHF. The CDR3 DNA sequence: TGTGCCAGCAGTTACTCGTGGACAGGGGAGAATCAGCCCCAGCATTTT. V usage is TRBV6-6 and J usage is TRBJ1-5; TRBD1 aligns across 9 bases. Germline values: CDR1 MNHNY, CDR2 SVGAGI (reference sequence). The CDR3 is 16 amino acids. The V segment lost 0 bases and the J segment 4 bases; nucleotides outside the gene matches: 4.

The rearrangement uses TRBV29-1 and TRBJ2-7; TRBD1 might be the D (6 bases). Trimming took 7 bases from V and 4 from J, leaving 17 bases between them. Per the germline V gene, CDR1 is SQVTM and CDR2 is ANQGSEA. The CDR3 consists of 13 residues. The CDR3 is CSARTAESYEQYF. CDR3 nucleotides: TGCAGCGCCCGGACAGCGGAGAGTTACGAGCAGTACTTC.

The gene calls are TRBV27 and TRBJ2-5; D not resolved. The germline V and J ends were trimmed by 6 bases and 2 bases, with 10 bases remaining between them. CDR1 and CDR2 (germline): MNHEY, SMNVEV (reference sequence). This CDR3 spans 13 amino acids. The CDR3 is CASSLWRQETQYF. Here the CDR3 DNA reads TGTGCCAGCAGCCTTTGGCGGCAAGAGACCCAGTACTTC.

The chain joins TRBV29-1 to TRBJ2-2; 7 bases are shared with TRBD1. Per the germline V gene, CDR1 is SQVTM and CDR2 is ANQGSEA. The V and J ends lost 5 bases and 1 base, in that order; junction bases with no gene match: 10. The CDR3 length is 16 residues. CDR3 DNA sequence: TGCAGCGTTCCCGGGACAGTTAGGGGGAACACCGGGGAGCTGTTTTTT. Translation: CSVPGTVRGNTGELFF.

The CDR3 bases are TGTGCCAGCAGTTACTCGGGACTAGTCGGCACAGATACGCAGTATTTT. This sequence encodes CASSYSGLVGTDTQYF. The V call is TRBV6-5, the J call TRBJ2-3; 8 positions match TRBD2. Germline V gene sequence: CDR1 MNHEY, CDR2 SVGAGI. Trimming removed 0 bases from V and 1 base from J; junction bases left unmatched: 3. The CDR3 runs 16 residues.

This chain connects TRBV29-1 to TRBJ1-5; D is possibly TRBD1 (5 bases). The CDR3 has 16 residues. V was cut by 4 bases and J by 2 bases, with 18 bases left in between. Germline V gene data show CDR1 as SQVTM and CDR2 as ANQGSEA. This CDR3 reads CSVAQDLGSGNQPQHF. The DNA for the CDR3 is TGCAGCGTTGCACAGGATTTGGGTAGTGGCAATCAGCCCCAGCATTTT.

This CDR3 reads CASSLGTVNNEQFF. The CDR3 DNA sequence: TGTGCCAGCAGCTTAGGTACAGTTAACAATGAGCAGTTCTTC. J is TRBJ2-1 and V is TRBV11-2; D gene unclear. CDR1 and CDR2 from the germline V gene are SGHAT and FQNNGV. The CDR3 totals 14 residues. Trimming stripped 1 base from V and 5 bases from J, with 9 bases between. Supplemented by reference TRBV11-2 and TRBJ2-1, the full variable domain reads EAGVAQSPRYKIIEKRQSVAFWCNPISGHATLYWYQQILGQGPKLLIQFQNNGVVDDSQLPKDRFSAERLKGVDSTLKIQPAKLEDSAVYLCASSLGTVNNEQFFGPGTRLTVL.

The genes are TRBV7-2 and TRBJ1-3, with D possibly TRBD1 on 6 matching bases. Trimming stripped 6 bases from V and 6 bases from J, with 12 bases between. Germline V lookup: CDR1 SGHTA, CDR2 FQGNSA. The CDR3 loop spans 13 amino acids. The CDR3: CASRQGVENTIYF. CDR3 bases: TGTGCCAGCAGACAGGGAGTAGAAAACACCATATATTTT.

The chain recombines TRBV7-9 with TRBJ1-2, with 10 positions matching TRBD1. The CDR3 has 14 amino acids. The J segment lost 5 bases and the V segment lost 5 bases, leaving 5 bases of the junction unmatched. Germline V gene sequence: CDR1 SEHNR, CDR2 FQNEAQ (reference sequence). The chain's CDR3 is CASSAPGQGYGYTF. In DNA form, the CDR3 reads TGTGCCAGCAGCGCTCCGGGACAGGGGTATGGCTACACCTTC.